In its sample, the clone carrying this T cell receptor beta chain was seen a few times. What it binds is not known. Germline assignment: CDR1 GTSNPN and CDR2 SVGIG (reference sequence). V lost 0 bases to trimming and J lost 4 bases, with 9 bases between them. This CDR3 is 13 amino acids long. The sample belongs to a study of identical twins. Study outcomes and limitations: The study reached conclusions through statistical analysis that was cross-sectional, not following the same donors. For monozygotic twins, models underestimated out-of-frame TCR alpha sharing.

TCRdb re-called the 5' RACE reads through MiXCR, storing one row per CDR3 protein. This sample has about 520,000 distinct CDR3 sequences; under 25% occur once, and the top ten carry 0.8% to 1%. The data were also submitted as part of a second study, on T cells expressing NK-cell markers.

This chain uses TRBV30 with TRBJ1-2; no definite D call. This TCR was sampled from a woman aged 18-35 years in good health. Sequenced: CD4+ T cells sorted from blood. CDR3 sequence (DNA): TGTGCCTGGAGTGTAATACGGGGCTATGGCTACACCTTC. It encodes CAWSVIRGYGYTF. Complete variable domain (other parts from reference TRBV30 and TRBJ1-2): SQTIHQWPATLVQPVGSPLSLECTVEGTSNPNLYWYRQAAGRGLQLLFYSVGIGQISSEVPQNLSASRPQDRQFILSSKKLLLSDSGFYLCAWSVIRGYGYTFGSGTRLTVV.